The 22 T cell receptor beta chains below come from one sample, sequenced in a study of neurological immune-mediated disorders. Time point noted: longitudinal time-point 2. One entry per CDR3 protein results from TCRdb running MiXCR on the 5' RACE reads. The data show roughly 45,000 distinct CDR3 sequences, roughly 13% seen once. Sequences were obtained from PBMCs. These receptors were taken from a male donor with HTLV-1-associated myelopathy (HAM/TSP).

This clonotype was picked up a small number of times. The V and J genes are TRBV12-3 or TRBV12-4 and TRBJ1-1, with 8 bases fitting TRBD1. V lost 5 bases, J lost 1 base, and 9 bases stayed unmatched. The CDR3 contains 16 residues. This CDR3 reads CASSLKPTGGNTEAFF. DNA of the CDR3: TGTGCCAGCAGTCTAAAGCCAACAGGGGGGAACACTGAAGCTTTCTTT.

The genes are TRBV20-1 and TRBJ2-5; TRBD1 aligns across 7 bases. V was clipped by 6 bases and J by 4 bases; unmatched bases: 8. Germline CDR1 is DFQATT and CDR2 is SNEGSKA (reference sequence). The CDR3 is 13 amino acids. CDR3 DNA sequence: TGCAGTGCCTCAACAGGGGACGGAGAGACCCAGTACTTC. Translated: CSASTGDGETQYF.

This clonotype was found many times. One end of the junction varies from germline; a read error may be responsible. The chain uses TRBV5-5 and TRBJ2-2, with D possibly matching TRBD1 (7 bases). The germline V gene encodes CDR1 SGHKS and CDR2 YYEKEE (reference sequence). The CDR3 contains 15 residues. CDR3 in DNA: TGTACCAGCAGGGGGACTCCACTTAACACCGGGGAGCTGTTTTTT. Translating gives CTSRGTPLNTGELFF.

This clonotype was picked up many times. The chain uses TRBV5-1 and TRBJ2-5; maybe TRBD2 (5 bases). In germline, CDR1 is SGHRS, CDR2 YFSETQ. Trimming removed 4 bases from V and 1 base from J, with 11 bases in between. The CDR3 runs to 14 residues. CDR3 DNA sequence: TGCGCCAGCAGCGGCGGACTCGTCCAAGAGACCCAGTACTTC. This codes for CASSGGLVQETQYF. The variable domain in full, with the rest retrieved from reference TRBV5-1 and TRBJ2-5, is KAGVTQTPRYLIKTRGQQVTLSCSPISGHRSVSWYQQTPGQGLQFLFEYFSETQRNKGNFPGRFSGRQFSNSRSEMNVSTLELGDSALYLCASSGGLVQETQYFGPGTRLLVL.

This clonotype was seen many times. The J gene is TRBJ2-2, the V gene TRBV12-3 or TRBV12-4, with a weak D call TRBD2 (5 bases). The V end was cut by 7 bases, the J end by 7 bases, with 7 bases between. This CDR3 has 11 residues. The CDR3 reads CASKGVGELFF. CDR3 sequence (DNA): TGTGCCAGCAAGGGAGTCGGGGAGCTGTTTTTT.

This clonotype was observed many times. This chain uses TRBV5-1 with TRBJ2-1, with TRBD2 matching 9 bases. Germline V gene lookup returns CDR1 SGHRS and CDR2 YFSETQ. V lost 4 bases, J lost 0 bases, and 11 bases stayed unmatched. This CDR3 spans 18 amino acids. CDR3 sequence: CASSGSGLAPSSYNEQFF. The DNA for the CDR3 is TGCGCCAGCAGCGGGTCGGGACTAGCCCCGAGCTCCTACAATGAGCAGTTCTTC.

This clonotype showed up many times. V and J are TRBV7-8 and TRBJ2-5, with TRBD2 matching 7 bases. Trimming took 1 base from V and 5 from J; bases not matched to a gene: 7. The CDR3 length is 15 residues. The germline gives CDR1 SGHVS, CDR2 FQNEAQ. The chain's CDR3 is CASSLEGAGRETQYF. The CDR3 DNA reads TGTGCCAGCAGCTTAGAAGGAGCGGGGCGGGAGACCCAGTACTTC.

There are many counts of this clonotype. The V call is TRBV20-1, the J call TRBJ1-5; TRBD1 might be the D (5 bases). Germline CDR1 is DFQATT and CDR2 is SNEGSKA (reference sequence). V was pared by 5 bases and J by 0 bases, with 14 bases between. This CDR3 is built from 15 residues. CDR3 DNA sequence: TGCAGTGCTTCCTCGGTGGGGCTTAGCAATCAGCCCCAGCATTTT. Its protein product is CSASSVGLSNQPQHF.

This clonotype occurred a few times. The V call is TRBV7-2, the J call TRBJ1-4; 7 bases map to TRBD1. This CDR3 comprises 16 residues. Germline V CDR1 and CDR2: SGHTA, FQGNSA. V was clipped by 1 base and J by 10 bases; unmatched bases: 12. In DNA, the CDR3 is TGTGCCAGCAGCTTAGAGGGGGCCGAGGCGGGGACAAAACTGTTTTTT. This sequence encodes CASSLEGAEAGTKLFF.

Concerning this clonotype: A read error may explain this, as a much larger clone is one base away. This chain joins TRBV20-1 and TRBJ1-1; 9 bases align to TRBD1. CDR1 and CDR2 from the germline V gene are DFQATT and SNEGSKA (reference sequence). V lost 1 base and J lost 3; bases outside the gene matches: 9. There are 16 residues in the CDR3. The CDR3 DNA follows: TGCAGTGCTAGAGTGGGGACAGGGAGGTCGGACACTGAAGCTTTCTTT. It is translated as CSARVGTGRSDTEAFF.

This clonotype was found many times. This rearrangement joins TRBV9 to TRBJ1-5; D remains ambiguous. The CDR3 has 13 amino acids. The ends were cut back, 2 bases at V and 2 bases at J, with 5 bases in the middle. Germline V lookup: CDR1 SGDLS, CDR2 YYNGEE. CDR3 sequence: CASSVSGNQPQHF. The CDR3 nucleotides read TGTGCCAGCAGCGTTTCGGGCAATCAGCCCCAGCATTTT.

This clonotype was seen many times. CDR3 amino acids: CASSSGQGAYGYTF. The CDR3 DNA reads TGTGCCAGCAGCTCCGGACAGGGGGCTTATGGCTACACCTTC. The chain has TRBV5-6 and TRBJ1-2, with 11 nucleotides matching TRBD1. The germline CDR1 and CDR2 sequences are SGHDT and YYEEEE. This CDR3 comprises 14 residues. The trim removed 3 bases at V and 5 bases at J, leaving 3 bases unmatched.

This clonotype was detected many times. This chain joins TRBV5-6 and TRBJ1-2; no definite D call. The CDR3 extends over 12 amino acids. V lost 0 bases and J lost 7, with 7 bases in between. The germline V gene has CDR1 SGHDT and CDR2 YYEEEE. The DNA of the CDR3 is TGTGCCAGCAGCTTGGGACGAGCTGGCTACACCTTC. Amino acid sequence: CASSLGRAGYTF.

This chain joins TRBV29-1 and TRBJ1-4, with a tentative D call TRBD1 (6 bases). V was trimmed by 3 bases and J by 7 bases, leaving 15 bases between them. The CDR3 is made up of 14 amino acids. The germline V gene encodes CDR1 SQVTM and CDR2 ANQGSEA. The CDR3 DNA reads as TGCAGCGTTGAGCAACTTTCCAGGGGTGAAAAACTGTTTTTT. Its translation is CSVEQLSRGEKLFF.

This clonotype was observed many times. The CDR3 loop reads CASSLELAGPPYEQYF. CDR3 coding DNA: TGTGCCAGCAGCTTAGAACTAGCGGGTCCACCCTACGAGCAGTACTTC. The chain uses TRBV7-2 and TRBJ2-7, with 9 nucleotides matching TRBD2. The CDR3 extends over 16 amino acids. V lost 1 base, J lost 2 bases, and 6 bases stayed unmatched. Per the germline V gene, CDR1 is SGHTA and CDR2 is FQGNSA.

This clonotype occurred many times. This chain connects TRBV29-1 to TRBJ2-1; 7 bases are shared with TRBD2. V dropped 5 bases and J dropped 6; count of bases not matched to a gene: 4. Looked up from germline, CDR1 is SQVTM and CDR2 is ANQGSEA. This CDR3 comprises 12 residues. This chain's CDR3 is CSVREGSNEQFF. DNA of the CDR3: TGCAGCGTTAGGGAGGGCTCCAATGAGCAGTTCTTC.

In its sample, this clonotype was seen many times. The chain combines TRBV10-1 with TRBJ1-4; D perhaps matches TRBD1 (5 bases). The CDR3 covers 15 residues. Deletions cut 0 bases from V and 7 bases from J, with 12 bases between. Germline CDR1 is WNHNN and CDR2 is SYGVQD (reference sequence). The CDR3 region has the DNA TGCGCCAGCAGTGAGTCCGGGGCGTTGGGTGAAAAACTGTTTTTT. It encodes CASSESGALGEKLFF.

The table lists this clonotype with many counts. The chain is built from TRBV15 and TRBJ2-2; the D is unclear. Germline CDR1 and CDR2: LNHNV and YYDKDF (reference sequence). The V end was cut by 0 bases, the J end by 3 bases, with 20 bases between. The CDR3 has 19 amino acids. CDR3: CATSRETLRAGRHTGELFF. CDR3 bases: TGTGCCACCAGCAGAGAAACCCTCCGGGCTGGGCGACACACCGGGGAGCTGTTTTTT.

The chain uses TRBV5-1 and TRBJ2-2; D is ambiguous. This CDR3 spans 13 amino acids. Germline V gives CDR1 SGHRS, CDR2 YFSETQ. Trimming cost V 5 bases and J 0 bases, with 5 bases left between them. The CDR3 DNA follows: TGCGCCAGCAGGAGAACGAACACCGGGGAGCTGTTTTTT. Protein sequence: CASRRTNTGELFF.

This clonotype was seen many times. The J gene is TRBJ1-1, the V gene TRBV5-6; 11 positions agree with TRBD1. The trim removed 5 bases at V and 4 bases at J, leaving 4 bases unmatched. The CDR3 consists of 14 residues. The germline V gene encodes CDR1 SGHDT and CDR2 YYEEEE. This CDR3 reads CASSRTGGLTEAFF. CDR3 sequence (DNA): TGTGCCAGCAGTCGGACAGGGGGCCTCACTGAAGCTTTCTTT.

This clonotype was observed many times. The rearrangement links TRBV5-1 to TRBJ2-7, with 14 positions matching TRBD2. CDR3 length: 14 residues. CDR1 and CDR2 (germline): SGHRS, YFSETQ. J gave up 9 bases and V 4 bases, and 6 bases lay outside the gene matches. Here the CDR3 DNA reads TGCGCCAGCAGCACCGGGACTAGCGGGGGAAGGCAGTACTTC. Its translation: CASSTGTSGGRQYF.

This chain uses TRBV28 with TRBJ2-7; D not certain. Trimming removed 3 bases from V and 1 base from J, with 10 bases in between. The CDR3 length is 14 residues. Germline-derived CDR1 and CDR2 are MDHEN and SYDVKM. The DNA for the CDR3 is TGTGCCAGCAGTTTCCCCTCCCGATCCTACGAGCAGTACTTC. Amino acid sequence: CASSFPSRSYEQYF.